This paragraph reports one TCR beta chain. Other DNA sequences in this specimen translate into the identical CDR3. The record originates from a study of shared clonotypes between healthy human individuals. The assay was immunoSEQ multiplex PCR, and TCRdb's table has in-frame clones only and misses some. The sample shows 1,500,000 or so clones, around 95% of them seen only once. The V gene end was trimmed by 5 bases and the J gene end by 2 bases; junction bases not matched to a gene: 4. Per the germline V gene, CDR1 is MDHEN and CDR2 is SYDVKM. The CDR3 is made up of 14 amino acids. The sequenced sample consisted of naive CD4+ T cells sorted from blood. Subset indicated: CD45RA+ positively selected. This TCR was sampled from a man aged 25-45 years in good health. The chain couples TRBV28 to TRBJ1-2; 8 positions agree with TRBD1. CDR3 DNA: TGTGCCAGCAGTCCCCGGGACAGGAACTATGGCTACACCTTC. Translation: CASSPRDRNYGYTF.